This T cell receptor (beta chain) was retrieved from a study of type 1 regulatory T cells. TCRdb reprocessed the reads via MiXCR and lists one record per CDR3 protein. The sample holds about 18,000 distinct CDR3 sequences, roughly 10% seen once. Many counts were recorded for this clonotype. V lost 6 bases and J 2 bases, leaving 12 bases between the germline ends. Germline loops: CDR1 SGHAT, CDR2 FQDESV (reference sequence). The length of the CDR3 is 14 residues. The chain has TRBV11-1 and TRBJ2-3; D unclear. This TCR was recovered from a human donor in good health. The sequenced material came from CD4+ T cells, either the whole sample or a sorted fraction (not recorded which). The CDR3 bases are TGTGCCAGCAGGAGAGACACGAACACAGATACGCAGTATTTT. Amino acids: CASRRDTNTDTQYF.